These 13 T cell receptor beta chains share one sample of origin, sequenced in a study of blood T cell repertoires in COVID-19 (TCRdb year 2020). Libraries were constructed by the immunoSEQ multiplex PCR assay. The clones in this table, taken by TCRdb from immuneACCESS, are in-frame only. Not every clone is retained; where verified, under half of the shortfall comes from an unresolved V gene, and the cause of the rest is unknown. Present in this sample are tens of thousands of clones, roughly 86% of which were seen just once. Jointly, the top ten make up approximately 60% of the sample. The material sequenced was peripheral blood. All receptors come from a man in his sixties or seventies with acute or convalescent COVID-19.

This clone was recorded a few times. The chain couples TRBV10-2 to TRBJ2-3, with TRBD1 matching 11 bases. V gave up 2 bases and J gave up 3 bases; unmatched junction bases: 1. The germline CDR1 and CDR2 sequences are WSHSY and SAAADI. This CDR3 region has 15 residues. CDR3 sequence (DNA): TGCGCCAGCAGTGAGAGGGACAGGGGGACAGATACGCAGTATTTT. As protein: CASSERDRGTDTQYF.

This clone was seen a single time. The chain is built from TRBV10-3 and TRBJ2-3, with TRBD1 matching 7 bases. The ends lost 5 bases at V and 0 bases at J; junction bases unmatched: 2. In germline, CDR1 is ENHRY, CDR2 SYGVKD. This CDR3 comprises 14 residues. The CDR3 is CAISTGVSTDTQYF. The CDR3 coding sequence is TGTGCCATCAGTACAGGGGTAAGCACAGATACGCAGTATTTT.

The genes are TRBV7-9 and TRBJ2-5, with D tentatively TRBD1 (5 bases). Germline loops: CDR1 SEHNR, CDR2 FQNEAQ (reference sequence). The CDR3 length is 14 residues. Between the trimmed V and J ends, which lost 1 base and 5 bases, there was a span of 11 bases. The DNA of the CDR3 is TGTGCCAGCAGCTTAGGGGGCTCGGCGGAGACCCAGTACTTC. Translated, it gives CASSLGGSAETQYF. The complete variable domain, with remaining parts taken from reference TRBV7-9 and TRBJ2-5, reads DTGVSQNPRHKITKRGQNVTFRCDPISEHNRLYWYRQTLGQGPEFLTYFQNEAQLEKSRLLSDRFSAERPKGSFSTLEIQRTEQGDSAMYLCASSLGGSAETQYFGPGTRLLVL.

The chain couples TRBV18 to TRBJ1-2, with 7 bases identical to TRBD1. With V trimmed by 3 bases and J by 9 bases, 7 bases remained unmatched. The germline gives CDR1 KGHSH, CDR2 LQKENI. This CDR3 has 13 amino acids. The CDR3 loop reads CASSPGQDGSYTF. DNA of the CDR3: TGTGCCAGCTCACCCGGACAGGATGGAAGCTACACCTTC.

This clone was seen once. The chain employs TRBV7-2 and TRBJ1-5; 8 nucleotides agree with TRBD1. V shed 5 bases, J shed 2 bases, and the junction held 5 bases outside the gene matches. This CDR3 is built from 15 residues. In germline, CDR1 is SGHTA, CDR2 FQGNSA. As DNA, the CDR3 is TGTGCCAGCAGCCTAGACAGGGGAGGCAATCAGCCCCAGCATTTT. Encoded protein: CASSLDRGGNQPQHF.

The rearrangement joins TRBV13 to TRBJ1-2; TRBD1 matches at 9 bases. V lost 5 bases and J lost 6; bases outside the gene matches: 4. CDR1 and CDR2 from the germline V gene are PRHDT and FYEKMQ (reference sequence). The CDR3 is 13 residues long. The CDR3 DNA sequence: TGTGCCAGCAGCCGGAGGACAGGGGATGGCTACACCTTC. This gives the protein CASSRRTGDGYTF.

The chain couples TRBV5-8 to TRBJ2-1, with 11 nucleotides matching TRBD1. CDR1 is SGHTS and CDR2 is YDEGEE in the germline V gene. The CDR3 is 15 amino acids. V lost 2 bases to trimming and J lost 8 bases; unmatched junction nucleotides: 6. This CDR3 reads CASSFRTGGNDEQFF. The CDR3 DNA reads as TGTGCCAGCAGCTTCCGGACAGGGGGCAACGATGAGCAGTTCTTC.

V gene TRBV27 combines with J gene TRBJ1-5; 7 bases agree with TRBD1. Germline loops: CDR1 MNHEY, CDR2 SMNVEV (reference sequence). The CDR3 extends over 13 amino acids. J was trimmed by 2 bases and V by 8 bases; bases with no gene match: 3. In DNA, the CDR3 is TGTGCCAGCGGGGGACAGCGCAATCAGCCCCAGCATTTT. This gives the protein CASGGQRNQPQHF.

CDR3 bases: TGTGCCAGTAGTCTTTACAGTGAAGCTTTCTTT. It translates to CASSLYSEAFF. The chain is built from TRBV19 and TRBJ1-1; D remains unclear. CDR1 is LNHDA, CDR2 SQIVND, per germline (reference sequence). With 5 bases removed from V and 7 bases from J, the gap between germline ends came to 8 bases. The CDR3 runs 11 residues.

This clone has only one observation. The V call is TRBV27, the J call TRBJ1-1; 7 nucleotides align to TRBD1. After removal of 3 bases from V and 0 bases from J, the junction contained 4 bases not matched to a gene. Germline CDR1 and CDR2: MNHEY and SMNVEV (reference sequence). The CDR3 length is 15 residues. CDR3: CASSFGTAVNTEAFF. The CDR3 DNA reads as TGTGCCAGCAGTTTTGGGACAGCAGTGAACACTGAAGCTTTCTTT.

This rearrangement joins TRBV4-2 to TRBJ1-5, with D maybe TRBD1 (5 bases). The CDR3 has 15 amino acids. V was shortened by 0 bases and J by 4 bases, with 10 bases between the two germline ends. Looked up from germline, CDR1 is LGHNA and CDR2 is YNFKEQ. CDR3 region: CASSQEGGGNQPQHF. In DNA form, the CDR3 reads TGTGCCAGCAGCCAAGAGGGGGGAGGGAATCAGCCCCAGCATTTT.

V is TRBV30 and J is TRBJ1-1; D might be TRBD1 (6 bases). The CDR3 loop spans 11 amino acids. Germline V gene sequence: CDR1 GTSNPN, CDR2 SVGIG (reference sequence). V dropped 5 bases and J dropped 9 bases, with 13 bases sitting between them. The CDR3 reads CAWARGRQAFF. Here the CDR3 DNA reads TGTGCCTGGGCTAGGGGGAGACAAGCTTTCTTT.

The rearrangement joins TRBV28 to TRBJ1-2; 8 bases are a match to TRBD1. This CDR3 region has 15 residues. V was clipped by 6 bases and J by 6 bases; unmatched bases: 12. The germline V gene has CDR1 MDHEN and CDR2 SYDVKM. The CDR3 sequence: CASRIRDRRSDGYTF. CDR3 nucleotide sequence: TGTGCCAGCAGAATAAGGGACAGGAGATCGGATGGCTACACCTTC.